In this sample, the clone carrying this T cell receptor beta chain turned up a few times. At one boundary the junction diverges from the germline segment, which might be a read error. TCR beta CDR3 regions were amplified from RNA. First-round RT-PCR targeting the TCR CDR3 was performed with the HTBI primer set. From the multiplex PCR reads, TCRdb called clonotypes with MiXCR, one entry per CDR3 protein. The table records about 460,000 distinct CDR3 sequences, roughly 23% of them present only once. In germline, CDR1 is SGHAT, CDR2 FQNNGV. The CDR3 sequence is 13 residues long. The record originates from a study of T cells in Graves' hyperthyroidism and ophthalmopathy.

This chain links TRBV11-2 with TRBJ2-3; D gene ambiguous. The source is a woman aged 70-85 years with Graves' ophthalmopathy. Sequenced: blood. In DNA form, the CDR3 reads TGCGCCAGCAGCCGAACCATACCAGATACGCAGTATTTT. Amino acids: CASSRTIPDTQYF. Filled out from reference TRBV11-2 and TRBJ2-3, the complete variable domain reads EAGVAQSPRYKIIEKRQSVAFWCNPISGHATLYWYQQILGQGPKLLIQFQNNGVVDDSQLPKDRFSAERLKGVDSTLKIQPAKLEDSAVYLCASSRTIPDTQYFGPGTRLTVL.